This T cell receptor (beta chain) was captured by sequencing in a study of glioma-infiltrating T cells after dendritic cell vaccination. Study-wide background: Glioblastoma patients came from Phase I and II dendritic cell vaccination trials. General study findings and limits: Longer survival after dendritic cell vaccination followed higher pretreatment TIL content. No direct clonality-survival link was found; a diverse polyclonal response may matter.

This clone has only one observation. Its antigen is unknown. Time point: after dendritic cell vaccination, including at tumor progression/relapse. Trimming pared 6 bases from V and 0 bases from J, leaving 12 bases between. The CDR3 length is 15 residues. Germline assignment: CDR1 MNHEY and CDR2 SVGAGI. Up to 2 ug genomic DNA was used for TCRB CDR3 amplification. Using immunoSEQ multiplex PCR, the repertoire was profiled, and TCRdb retains in-frame clones only, with some absent. The sample carries tens of thousands of clones, over 80% recorded once. This sample comprised blood, obtained after dendritic cell vaccination. The clonotype originates from a human donor with glioblastoma. The gene calls are TRBV6-5 and TRBJ1-3, with D tentatively TRBD1 (5 bases). The CDR3 coding sequence is TGTGCCAGCAGCAACGGGGGTTTCTCTGGAAACACCATATATTTT. Translation: CASSNGGFSGNTIYF.